One T cell receptor beta chain is described in this entry. This sample is part of a study of blood T cell repertoires in COVID-19. The wider study: Samples representing acute and convalescent COVID-19 were sourced from the United States, Italy and Spain. T cells, B-cell-depleted T cells, or PBMCs supplied cDNA or gDNA.

Original analysis: Reference gene primers were amplified, and this amplification served to estimate nucleated cell counts. Clones were read by immunoSEQ multiplex PCR, and TCRdb kept only the in-frame ones, dropping some. The V and J calls and clone size are taken from that table; D and trimming were inferred from the DNA. The sample has some 140,000 clones, 87% seen once. The source material was peripheral blood. The sequence derives from a man in his fifties with active COVID-19.

CDR3 loop: CASSPRGAGGGIQYF. The CDR3 bases are TGTGCCAGCAGTCCCCGAGGGGCGGGGGGAGGCATTCAGTACTTC. The rearrangement uses TRBV6-5 and TRBJ2-4, with TRBD2 identical over 8 bases. This CDR3 comprises 15 residues. Germline-derived CDR1 and CDR2 are MNHEY and SVGAGI. The J segment lost 9 bases and the V segment lost 5 bases, leaving 12 bases of the junction unmatched.